This passage covers 6 T cell receptor beta chains from one sample sequenced in a study of blood T cell repertoires in COVID-19. Data came from immunoSEQ multiplex PCR; TCRdb stores just in-frame clones and leaves some out. The sample holds approximately 350,000 clones, around 83% seen once. The sequencing sample was made of peripheral blood. The receptors were sampled from a man younger than 40 with active or convalescent COVID-19.

The chain couples TRBV4-2 to TRBJ2-7; D gene ambiguous. The CDR3 runs 12 residues. The germline CDR1 and CDR2 sequences are LGHNA and YNFKEQ. Deletions cut 0 bases from V and 4 bases from J, with 4 bases between. The DNA of the CDR3 is TGTGCCAGCAGCCAAGACAGTTACGAGCAGTACTTC. Translating it yields CASSQDSYEQYF.

This clone has just one count. The rearrangement joins TRBV30 to TRBJ1-5; tentatively, D is TRBD1 (5 bases). Trimming shortened V by 5 bases and J by 7 bases, and 15 bases separated the two germline ends. The germline V gene has CDR1 GTSNPN and CDR2 SVGIG (reference sequence). CDR3 size: 13 residues. In DNA, the CDR3 is TGTGCCTGGTGCCGGGACGGGAGACAGCCCCAGCATTTT. Protein sequence: CAWCRDGRQPQHF.

This clone was seen a single time. The chain is built from TRBV5-1 and TRBJ1-1; D gene unclear. V dropped 0 bases and J dropped 3 bases, with 12 bases sitting between them. Per the germline V gene, CDR1 is SGHRS and CDR2 is YFSETQ. The CDR3 loop spans 15 amino acids. The chain's CDR3 is CASSLEGGQYTEAFF. CDR3 sequence (DNA): TGCGCCAGCAGCTTGGAGGGCGGGCAGTACACTGAAGCTTTCTTT. Complete variable domain (other parts from reference TRBV5-1 and TRBJ1-1): KAGVTQTPRYLIKTRGQQVTLSCSPISGHRSVSWYQQTPGQGLQFLFEYFSETQRNKGNFPGRFSGRQFSNSRSEMNVSTLELGDSALYLCASSLEGGQYTEAFFGQGTRLTVV.

The chain uses TRBV9 and TRBJ2-3, with unresolved D. The V end was cut by 5 bases, the J end by 5 bases, with 12 bases between. The CDR3 extends over 13 amino acids. Germline loops: CDR1 SGDLS, CDR2 YYNGEE. The CDR3 sequence: CASSRRSLDTQYF. Written as DNA, the CDR3 is TGTGCCAGCAGTCGTAGATCCCTAGATACGCAGTATTTT.

Details on this clone: The same CDR3 arises from other DNA sequences in this sample as well. V and J are TRBV7-2 and TRBJ2-3, with D perhaps matching TRBD1 (6 bases). CDR3 length: 14 amino acids. In germline, CDR1 is SGHTA, CDR2 FQGNSA. Trimming stripped 8 bases from V and 2 bases from J, with 14 bases between. CDR3 loop: CASSLDRSTDTQYF. In DNA, the CDR3 is TGTGCCAGCTCCCTGGACAGATCCACAGATACGCAGTATTTT.

This clone was counted once. The chain has TRBV3-1 (or the pseudogene TRBV3-2) and TRBJ1-3; D remains ambiguous. The germline V gene has CDR1 LGHDT and CDR2 YNNKEL (reference sequence). The CDR3 totals 16 residues. Trimming shortened V by 1 base and J by 3 bases, and 13 bases separated the two germline ends. The CDR3 sequence is CASSQVAGSRGNTIYF. DNA for the CDR3: TGTGCCAGCAGCCAAGTCGCGGGGTCGCGTGGAAACACCATATATTTT.